The clone carrying this T cell receptor (beta chain) was counted at least ten times. The antigen is undetermined. PCR was performed a second time for roughly 7 to 11 cycles using a sample-barcoded 5' primer and a J-beta primer mix. Every sample gave at least 3 million paired-end reads containing CDR3. TCRdb independently ran MiXCR on the 5' RACE reads; one entry per CDR3 protein. The sample carries about 1,500,000 distinct CDR3 sequences, roughly 28% recorded once. The CDR3 has 14 amino acids. Germline lookup yields CDR1 MDHEN and CDR2 SYDVKM. V was pared by 7 bases and J by 7 bases, with 12 bases of the junction left unmatched. This entry comes from a study of blood T cells in healthy people across ages. Study-level results: Donors of long life had a larger count of naive CD4+ cells and greater diversity than aged donors.

The specimen sequenced was blood. The chain employs TRBV28 and TRBJ2-7; the match to TRBD2 covers 8 bases. The receptor was derived from a woman in her twenties or thirties in good health. The CDR3 here is CASTRGGSPTEQYF. The CDR3 bases are TGTGCCAGCACCCGCGGGGGGAGCCCAACGGAGCAGTACTTC.